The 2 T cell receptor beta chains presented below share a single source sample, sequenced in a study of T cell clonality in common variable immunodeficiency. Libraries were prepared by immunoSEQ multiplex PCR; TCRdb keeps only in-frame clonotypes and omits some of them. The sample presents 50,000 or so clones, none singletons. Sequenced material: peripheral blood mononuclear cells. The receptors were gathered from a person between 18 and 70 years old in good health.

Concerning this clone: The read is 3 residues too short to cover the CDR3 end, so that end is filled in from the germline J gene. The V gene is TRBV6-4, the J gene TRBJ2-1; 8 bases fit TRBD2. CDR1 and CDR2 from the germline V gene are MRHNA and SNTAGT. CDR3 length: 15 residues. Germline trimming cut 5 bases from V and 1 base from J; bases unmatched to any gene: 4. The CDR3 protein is CASSSGSGSYNEQFF. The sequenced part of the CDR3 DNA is TGTGCCAGCAGTAGCGGGAGTGGGTCCTACAATGAG.

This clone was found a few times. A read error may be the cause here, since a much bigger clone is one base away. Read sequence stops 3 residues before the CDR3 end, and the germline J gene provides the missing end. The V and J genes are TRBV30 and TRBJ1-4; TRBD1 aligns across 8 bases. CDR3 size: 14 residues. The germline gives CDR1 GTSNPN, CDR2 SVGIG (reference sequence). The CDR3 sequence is CAWSGTGNGSPLFF. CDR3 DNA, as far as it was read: TGTGCCTGGAGTGGGACAGGGAACGGATCACCA.